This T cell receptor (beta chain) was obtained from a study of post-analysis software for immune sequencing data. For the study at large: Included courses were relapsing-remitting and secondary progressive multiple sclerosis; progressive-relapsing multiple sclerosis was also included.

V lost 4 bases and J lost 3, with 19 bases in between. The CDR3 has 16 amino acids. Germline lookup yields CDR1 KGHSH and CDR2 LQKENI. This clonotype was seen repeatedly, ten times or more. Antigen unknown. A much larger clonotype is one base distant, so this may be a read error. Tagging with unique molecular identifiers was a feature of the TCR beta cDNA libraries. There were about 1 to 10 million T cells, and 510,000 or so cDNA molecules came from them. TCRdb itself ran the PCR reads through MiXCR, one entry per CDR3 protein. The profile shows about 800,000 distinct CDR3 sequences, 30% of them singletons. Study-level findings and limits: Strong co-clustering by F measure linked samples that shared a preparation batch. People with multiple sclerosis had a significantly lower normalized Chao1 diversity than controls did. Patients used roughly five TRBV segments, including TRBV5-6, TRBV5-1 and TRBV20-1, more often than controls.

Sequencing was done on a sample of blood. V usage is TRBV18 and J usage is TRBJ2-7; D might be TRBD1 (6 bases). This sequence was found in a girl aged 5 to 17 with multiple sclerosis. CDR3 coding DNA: TGTGCCAGCTCACGAAGGGACAACAAAATTGGCTACGAGCAGTACTTC. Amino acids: CASSRRDNKIGYEQYF.